This T cell receptor (beta chain) was profiled in a study of vaccination effects on CD4 cells after COVID-19. Study results and limitations: Sampling in the study covered few convalescent patients and included no early post-infection timepoints.

Worth noting for this clone: The target antigen is unknown.

Repertoires were generated with immunoSEQ multiplex PCR, while TCRdb's copy carries only in-frame clones and drops some. In the table there are over 65,000 clones, 70% to 80% of which are singletons. After roughly 11 days in culture, the CD4+ T cells were isolated. This receptor was identified in a human donor who received a COVID-19 vaccine. The specimen was CD4+ T cells from PBMCs cultured without peptide, collected before COVID-19 vaccination.

The CDR3: CASSDRGNIQYF. The CDR3 DNA is TGCGCCAGCAGTGACAGGGGGAACATTCAGTACTTC. The V and J genes are TRBV10-2 and TRBJ2-4; TRBD1 aligns across 7 bases. Germline V gene lookup returns CDR1 WSHSY and CDR2 SAAADI. This CDR3 has 12 amino acids. V shed 3 bases and J 7 bases; nucleotides not matched to a gene: 0.